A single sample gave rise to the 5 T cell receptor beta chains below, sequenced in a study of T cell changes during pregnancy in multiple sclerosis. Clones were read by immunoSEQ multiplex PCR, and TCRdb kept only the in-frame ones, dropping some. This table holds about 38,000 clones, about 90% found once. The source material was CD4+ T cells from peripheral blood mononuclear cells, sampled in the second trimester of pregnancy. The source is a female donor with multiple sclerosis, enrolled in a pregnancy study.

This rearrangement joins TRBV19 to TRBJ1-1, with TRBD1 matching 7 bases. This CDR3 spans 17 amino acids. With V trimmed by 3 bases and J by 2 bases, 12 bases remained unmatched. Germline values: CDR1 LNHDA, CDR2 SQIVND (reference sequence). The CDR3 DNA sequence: TGTGCCAGTAGTATTAGTAGGGGGCGCGCCGTCAACACTGAAGCTTTCTTT. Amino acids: CASSISRGRAVNTEAFF.

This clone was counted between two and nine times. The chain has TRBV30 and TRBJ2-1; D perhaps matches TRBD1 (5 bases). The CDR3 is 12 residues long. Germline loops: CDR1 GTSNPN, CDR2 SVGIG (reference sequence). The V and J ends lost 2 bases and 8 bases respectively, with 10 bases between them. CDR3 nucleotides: TGTGCCTGGAGTCGACAGATTGATGAGCAGTTCTTC. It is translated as CAWSRQIDEQFF.

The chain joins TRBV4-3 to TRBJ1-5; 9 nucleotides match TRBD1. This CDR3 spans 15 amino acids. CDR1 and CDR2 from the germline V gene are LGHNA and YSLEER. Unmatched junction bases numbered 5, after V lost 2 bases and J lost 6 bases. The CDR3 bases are TGCGCCAGCAGCCAACAGACAGGGGGGAGTCAGCCCCAGCATTTT. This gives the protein CASSQQTGGSQPQHF.

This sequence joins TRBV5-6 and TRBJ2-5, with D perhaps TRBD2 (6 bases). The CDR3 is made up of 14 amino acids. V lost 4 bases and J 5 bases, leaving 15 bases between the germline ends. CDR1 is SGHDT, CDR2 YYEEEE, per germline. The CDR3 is CASSPLQGGETQYF. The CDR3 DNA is TGTGCCAGCAGCCCACTTCAGGGAGGTGAGACCCAGTACTTC.

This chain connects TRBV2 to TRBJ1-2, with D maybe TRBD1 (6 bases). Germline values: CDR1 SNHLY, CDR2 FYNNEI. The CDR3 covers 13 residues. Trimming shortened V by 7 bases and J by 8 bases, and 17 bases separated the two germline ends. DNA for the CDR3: TGTGCCAGCACGACAGGCGGATCCGACGGCTACACCTTC. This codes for CASTTGGSDGYTF.